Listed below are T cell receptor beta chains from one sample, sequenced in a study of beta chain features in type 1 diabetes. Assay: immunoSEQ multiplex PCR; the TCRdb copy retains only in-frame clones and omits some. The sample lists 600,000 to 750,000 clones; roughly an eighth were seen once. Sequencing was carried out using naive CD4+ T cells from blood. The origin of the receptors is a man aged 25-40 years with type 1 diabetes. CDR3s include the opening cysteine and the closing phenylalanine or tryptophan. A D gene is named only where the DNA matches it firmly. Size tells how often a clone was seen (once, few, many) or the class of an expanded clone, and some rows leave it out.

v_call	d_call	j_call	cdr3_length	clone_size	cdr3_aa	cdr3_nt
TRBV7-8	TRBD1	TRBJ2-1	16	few	CASSLRGNPTYNEQFF	TGTGCCAGCAGCCTCAGGGGGAACCCAACCTACAATGAGCAGTTCTTC
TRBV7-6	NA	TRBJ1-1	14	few	CASSLVPESTEAFF	TGTGCCAGCAGCTTAGTCCCGGAGTCCACTGAAGCTTTCTTT
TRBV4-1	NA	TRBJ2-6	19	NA	CASSQEGGRLYSGANVLTF	TGCGCCAGCAGCCAAGAGGGAGGCAGGTTGTACTCTGGGGCCAACGTCCTGACTTTC
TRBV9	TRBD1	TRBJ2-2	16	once	CASSVRPTGYTGELFF	TGTGCCAGCAGCGTAAGGCCGACAGGGTACACCGGGGAGCTGTTTTTT
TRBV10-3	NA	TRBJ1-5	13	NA	CATLPGPNQPQHF	TGTGCCACGCTTCCGGGACCCAATCAGCCCCAGCATTTT
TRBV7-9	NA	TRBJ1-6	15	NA	CASSLAHSYGVPLHF	TGTGCCAGCAGCTTAGCACACAGCTATGGGGTGCCCCTCCACTTT
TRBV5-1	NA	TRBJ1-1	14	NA	CASSPDSQNTEAFF	TGCGCCAGCAGCCCGGACAGCCAAAACACTGAAGCTTTCTTT
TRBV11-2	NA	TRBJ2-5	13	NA	CASRPPSWETQYF	TGTGCCAGCAGGCCCCCTAGCTGGGAGACCCAGTACTTC
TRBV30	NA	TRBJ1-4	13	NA	CACATGPNEKLFF	TGTGCCTGCGCGACCGGGCCAAATGAAAAACTGTTTTTT
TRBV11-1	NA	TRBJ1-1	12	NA	CASSLVLTEAFF	TGTGCCAGCAGCTTAGTCCTCACTGAAGCTTTCTTT
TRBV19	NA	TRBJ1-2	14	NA	CASSISADNYGYTF	TGTGCCAGTAGTATCTCAGCGGATAACTATGGCTACACCTTC
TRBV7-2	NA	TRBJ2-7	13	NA	CASSPLIGLEQYF	TGTGCCAGCAGCCCCTTGATAGGTCTCGAGCAGTACTTC
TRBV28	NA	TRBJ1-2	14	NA	CASSPPGINYGYTF	TGTGCCAGCAGTCCCCCAGGGATCAACTATGGCTACACCTTC
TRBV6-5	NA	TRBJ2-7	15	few	CASSYSASGTYEQYF	TGTGCCAGCAGTTACTCGGCATCTGGTACCTACGAGCAGTACTTC
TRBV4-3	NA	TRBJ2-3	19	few	CASSQVEQGNGYSTDTQYF	TGCGCCAGCAGCCAAGTGGAACAGGGCAATGGATATAGCACAGATACGCAGTATTTT